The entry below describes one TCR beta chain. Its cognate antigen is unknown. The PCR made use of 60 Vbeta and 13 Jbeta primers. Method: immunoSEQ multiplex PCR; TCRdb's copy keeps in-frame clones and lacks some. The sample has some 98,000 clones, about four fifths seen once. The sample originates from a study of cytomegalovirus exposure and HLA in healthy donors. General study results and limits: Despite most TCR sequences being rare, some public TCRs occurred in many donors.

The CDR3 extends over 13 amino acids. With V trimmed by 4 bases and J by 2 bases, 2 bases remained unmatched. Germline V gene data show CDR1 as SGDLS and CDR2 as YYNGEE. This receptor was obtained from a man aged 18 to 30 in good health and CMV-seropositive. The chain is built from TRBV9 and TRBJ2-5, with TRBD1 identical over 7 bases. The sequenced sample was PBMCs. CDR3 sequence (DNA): TGTGCCAGCAGCACGGGACAGCAAGAGACCCAGTACTTC. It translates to CASSTGQQETQYF.